The sequence of this T cell receptor (beta chain) was determined in a study of shared clonotypes between healthy human individuals (dated by TCRdb to the early 2020s). Concerning the study at large: A couple of women and a few men aged 18 to 49 years were included in the cohort. Each donor's leukapheresis produced roughly between roughly 0.85 and 9.5 billion PBMCs. For each donor, CD4 naive and CD4 memory were each run on three plates, CD8 naive on two plates, and CD8 memory on one plate. To estimate repertoire size and how much clonotypes are shared between individuals, the study performed deep sequencing of blood TCR repertoires from about five healthy adults. Libraries were prepared and TCR repertoires were sequenced by different laboratories using diverse techniques, in order to increase sequencing depth and limit assay-specific biases. Overall results and qualifications from the work: Sharing across four donors was observed for around 5% of naive CD4, 3% to 4% of naive CD8, about 2.3% of memory CD4, and about 0.39% of memory CD8 clonotypes. The small number of donors limited the genetic and exposure-history diversity represented. Naive subsets generally had larger estimated clonotype richness than memory subsets. Rarefaction of sorted-subset datasets indicated incomplete sequencing despite the large sequencing depth. Pairwise subsampling led to the expectation that sequencing depth would affect the degree of clonotype sharing among donors. Sampling was restricted to blood, and TCR repertoires in tissue are likely to differ from TCR repertoires in blood. Higher generation probabilities were observed for clonotypes shared by all four sorted-subset donors than for non-shared clonotypes.

Based on the germline V gene, the CDR1 and CDR2 sequences are SGHVS and FQNEAQ. V is pruned by 1 base and J by 2 bases, leaving 5 bases of the junction without a gene match. The CDR3 contains 16 residues, cysteine and phenylalanine counted. The entry retains the CDR3 DNA only, 48 bases that are in frame from base 1. On this clone: Which antigen it targets is not known. Per-base qualities were not stored, and no clone one base away is much larger.

Using the deep immunoSEQ assay, TCR CDR3 regions were amplified from genomic DNA by multiplex PCR. Genomic DNA extracted from each cell subset was distributed evenly over all wells of several immunoSEQ 96-well plates, and each plate served as one replicate. For sorted subsets, around 0.2 ug of genomic DNA, equivalent to some 33,000 T cell genomes, went into each replicate PCR. Purified libraries were measured with a Qubit 3.0 fluorometer, size-checked on a Bioanalyzer 2100, and measured again with the KAPA Library Quantification kit. Every immunoSEQ 96-well plate was sequenced on a separate single-read 150-cycle Illumina NextSeq 550 flow cell. The paper's data handling went like this. Because only junctional sequences without quality scores were contained in the immunoSEQ output, filtering matching that applied to full-length reads could not be performed. To assign V/J genes and CDR3, sequences were annotated using PyIR, a Python wrapper for IgBLAST v1.9, with IMGT germline references. Reads with weak V/J assignments (E-value above 1e-6), missing CDR3, stop codons, out-of-frame junctions, or ambiguous translated residues were removed. A V3J clonotype was defined by an identical inferred V gene, J gene, and CDR3 amino acid sequence. The percentage overlap between two repertoires was calculated by dividing the number of shared unique clonotypes by the size of the smaller repertoire. RTK rarefaction, the Chao1 estimator, and Recon v2.1 estimates of unobserved clonotypes were used to assess repertoire richness. Generation probabilities were computed with OLGA for all TCRbeta clonotypes obtained by the gDNA method from four donors. Here the immuneACCESS table is served through TCRdb, limited to in-frame sequences with V and J called. Missing clones are a known gap in these copies; in checked studies unresolved V genes cover under half, and the rest lacks a known reason. V, J and clone size were drawn from that table, and D and trimming were deduced from the DNA. The sample data list about 1 million clones, and about 75% of these were observed just once. Of the sample, 1.4% to 1.5% is held by the ten largest clones.

The donors were healthy, HIV-negative adults with no recently reported acute infections or vaccinations. Every donor was a Caucasian adult living in Nashville, Tennessee, USA. Magnetic negative selection was used to enrich CD4+ T cells, after which naive cells were positively selected on CD45RA and the negative fraction became the memory subset. After blood collection by leukapheresis, PBMCs were isolated using Ficoll-Histopaque density gradient centrifugation and then cryopreserved in the vapor phase of liquid nitrogen. Analytical flow cytometry was used to check the purity and quantity of each magnetically sorted T cell population. Genomic DNA was isolated from each sorted fraction and quantified by UV absorbance on a Nanodrop 2000c.

Material for sequencing was memory CD4+ T cells sorted from blood. Read against the paper, the sample's cell subset or site label means: CD45RA-negative fraction. This receptor was identified in a man aged 18 to 29 in good health. This chain is built from TRBV7-8 and TRBJ1-1, with 9 bases aligning to TRBD1. The DNA reads TGTGCCAGCAGCTTAGTCCGGGACAGGGCTAACACTGAAGCTTTCTTT. This sequence encodes CASSLVRDRANTEAFF.